This is a list of T cell receptor beta chains from one sample in a study of T cell changes during pregnancy in multiple sclerosis. Here immunoSEQ multiplex PCR was the method, and the copy in TCRdb shows in-frame clones only, minus some. The sample shows 70,000 to 90,000 clones, 90% to 95% of them seen only once. This sample comprised PBMCs, obtained in the first trimester of pregnancy. The receptors derive from a female donor in good health, serving as a control in a pregnancy study. Some clones in this sample may be carry-over from other donors' samples. Each CDR3 is given with its conserved first and last residue. A D gene is named only where the DNA matches it firmly. Clone size is not always given. Where it is, it says once, few, many or a class for expanded clones.

CDR3 protein: CASSSLGGGESYNEQFF; CDR3 DNA: TGTGCCAGCAGTTCCCTGGGCGGGGGGGAATCCTACAATGAGCAGTTCTTC; V gene: TRBV27; J gene: TRBJ2-1; CDR3 length: 17; D gene: TRBD2; clone size: NA
CDR3 protein: CASSIRRENTEAFF; CDR3 DNA: TGTGCCAGTAGTATAAGGAGGGAGAACACTGAAGCTTTCTTT; V gene: TRBV19; J gene: TRBJ1-1; CDR3 length: 14; D gene: NA; clone size: NA
CDR3 protein: CASRLQGGYGYTF; CDR3 DNA: TGTGCCAGCAGGTTACAGGGCGGCTATGGCTACACCTTC; V gene: TRBV6-5; J gene: TRBJ1-2; CDR3 length: 13; D gene: NA; clone size: NA
CDR3 protein: CASSLVRFSYEQYF; CDR3 DNA: TGTGCCAGCAGCTTAGTCAGGTTTTCCTACGAGCAGTACTTC; V gene: TRBV13; J gene: TRBJ2-7; CDR3 length: 14; D gene: NA; clone size: NA
CDR3 protein: CASSPRQPEGDTF; CDR3 DNA: TGTGCCAGCAGTCCCCGACAGCCAGAAGGTGACACCTTC; V gene: TRBV28; J gene: TRBJ1-2; CDR3 length: 13; D gene: NA; clone size: NA
CDR3 protein: CASSLVAGANTEAFF; CDR3 DNA: TGTGCCAGCAGCTTAGTCGCGGGGGCAAACACTGAAGCTTTCTTT; V gene: TRBV7-2; J gene: TRBJ1-1; CDR3 length: 15; D gene: NA; clone size: NA
CDR3 protein: CSVAQASYNEQFF; CDR3 DNA: TGCAGCGTTGCTCAGGCATCCTACAATGAGCAGTTCTTC; V gene: TRBV29-1; J gene: TRBJ2-1; CDR3 length: 13; D gene: NA; clone size: once
CDR3 protein: CASIAEAYGYTF; CDR3 DNA: TGTGCCAGCATAGCGGAGGCCTATGGCTACACCTTC; V gene: TRBV2; J gene: TRBJ1-2; CDR3 length: 12; D gene: NA; clone size: NA
CDR3 protein: CAPTGWGELFF; CDR3 DNA: TGTGCCCCGACAGGGTGGGGGGAGCTGTTTTTT; V gene: TRBV19; J gene: TRBJ2-2; CDR3 length: 11; D gene: TRBD1; clone size: NA
CDR3 protein: CASSLADRGLTGELFF; CDR3 DNA: TGCGCCAGCAGCCTAGCAGACAGGGGGCTAACCGGGGAGCTGTTTTTT; V gene: TRBV4-1; J gene: TRBJ2-2; CDR3 length: 16; D gene: TRBD1; clone size: NA
CDR3 protein: CASGTSGYNEQFF; CDR3 DNA: TGTGCCAGCGGGACTAGCGGGTACAATGAGCAGTTCTTC; V gene: TRBV27; J gene: TRBJ2-1; CDR3 length: 13; D gene: TRBD2; clone size: NA
CDR3 protein: CASSKDRGLSNEQFF; CDR3 DNA: TGTGCCAGTAGTAAAGACAGGGGGCTAAGTAATGAGCAGTTCTTC; V gene: TRBV19; J gene: TRBJ2-1; CDR3 length: 15; D gene: TRBD1; clone size: NA
CDR3 protein: CASSVTGGGSGNEQFF; CDR3 DNA: TGTGCCAGCAGCGTAACAGGGGGGGGCTCGGGCAATGAGCAGTTCTTC; V gene: TRBV5-4; J gene: TRBJ2-1; CDR3 length: 16; D gene: NA; clone size: NA
CDR3 protein: CASSQLAGTLDTQYF; CDR3 DNA: TGTGCCAGCAGTCAACTAGCGGGGACGCTGGATACGCAGTATTTT; V gene: TRBV28; J gene: TRBJ2-3; CDR3 length: 15; D gene: TRBD2; clone size: NA
CDR3 protein: CASIPTSGGHEQYF; CDR3 DNA: TGCGCCAGCATCCCGACTAGCGGGGGTCACGAGCAGTACTTC; V gene: TRBV10-2; J gene: TRBJ2-7; CDR3 length: 14; D gene: TRBD2; clone size: once
CDR3 protein: CASSKSGVGETQYF; CDR3 DNA: TGCGCCAGCAGCAAAAGCGGGGTGGGCGAGACCCAGTACTTC; V gene: TRBV4-1; J gene: TRBJ2-5; CDR3 length: 14; D gene: TRBD2; clone size: NA
CDR3 protein: CASSPGAGGETQYF; CDR3 DNA: TGCGCCAGCAGCCCCGGAGCGGGAGGGGAGACCCAGTACTTC; V gene: TRBV5-1; J gene: TRBJ2-5; CDR3 length: 14; D gene: TRBD2; clone size: NA
CDR3 protein: CASSFYRDHEQYF; CDR3 DNA: TGTGCCAGCAGCTTTTACAGGGACCACGAGCAGTACTTC; V gene: TRBV5-6; J gene: TRBJ2-7; CDR3 length: 13; D gene: NA; clone size: once
CDR3 protein: CASSWTGGKDEQYF; CDR3 DNA: TGCGCCAGCAGCTGGACAGGGGGCAAAGACGAGCAGTACTTC; V gene: TRBV5-1; J gene: TRBJ2-7; CDR3 length: 14; D gene: TRBD1; clone size: NA
CDR3 protein: CASSPDRGHYGYTF; CDR3 DNA: TGTGCCAGCAGCCCTGACAGGGGGCACTATGGCTACACCTTC; V gene: TRBV7-2; J gene: TRBJ1-2; CDR3 length: 14; D gene: TRBD1; clone size: NA
CDR3 protein: CASSVESSITYEQYF; CDR3 DNA: TGTGCCAGCAGCGTAGAGAGCTCCATAACCTACGAGCAGTACTTC; V gene: TRBV9; J gene: TRBJ2-7; CDR3 length: 15; D gene: NA; clone size: NA
CDR3 protein: CASRVAGEGYTF; CDR3 DNA: TGTGCCAGCAGGGTTGCGGGGGAAGGCTACACCTTC; V gene: TRBV5-8; J gene: TRBJ1-2; CDR3 length: 12; D gene: NA; clone size: NA